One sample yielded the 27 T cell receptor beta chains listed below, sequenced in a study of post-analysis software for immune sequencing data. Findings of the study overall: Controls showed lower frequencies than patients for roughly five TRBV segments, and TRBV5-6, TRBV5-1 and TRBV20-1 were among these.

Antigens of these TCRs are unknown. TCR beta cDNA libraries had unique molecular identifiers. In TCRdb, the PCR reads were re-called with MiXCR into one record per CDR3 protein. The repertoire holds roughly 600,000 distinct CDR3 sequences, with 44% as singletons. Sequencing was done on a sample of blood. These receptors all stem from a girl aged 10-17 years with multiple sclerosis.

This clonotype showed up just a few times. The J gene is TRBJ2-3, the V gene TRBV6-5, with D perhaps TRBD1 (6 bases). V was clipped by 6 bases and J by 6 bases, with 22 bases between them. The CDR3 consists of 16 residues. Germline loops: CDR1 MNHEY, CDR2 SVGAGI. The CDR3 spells CASRPGHARFADTQYF. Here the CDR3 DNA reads TGTGCCAGCAGACCGGGACATGCTCGGTTCGCGGATACGCAGTATTTT.

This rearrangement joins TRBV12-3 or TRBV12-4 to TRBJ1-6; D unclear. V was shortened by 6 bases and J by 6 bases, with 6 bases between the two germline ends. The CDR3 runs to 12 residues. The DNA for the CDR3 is TGTGCCAGCAGCGACATTAATTCACCCCTCCACTTT. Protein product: CASSDINSPLHF.

The CDR3: CASSPFGAQYF. The CDR3 DNA reads TGTGCCAGCAGCCCCTTTGGGGCCCAGTACTTC. This chain uses TRBV6-2 or TRBV6-3 with TRBJ2-4; D is possibly TRBD1 (5 bases). Germline V gene sequence: CDR1 MNHEY, CDR2 SVGEGT. This CDR3 has 11 residues. Trimming stripped 6 bases from V and 13 bases from J, with 13 bases between.

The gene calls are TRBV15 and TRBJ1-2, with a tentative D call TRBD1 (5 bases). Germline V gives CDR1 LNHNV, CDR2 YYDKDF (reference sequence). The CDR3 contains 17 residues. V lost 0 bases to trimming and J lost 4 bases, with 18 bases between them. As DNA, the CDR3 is TGTGCCACCAGCAGAGAGGATACAGGTCCACGTAGCTATGGCTACACCTTC. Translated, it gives CATSREDTGPRSYGYTF.

The CDR3 coding sequence is TGCGCCAGCAGCCGGGTAGGGGAGGGGAGTTTCTATGGCTACACCTTC. Protein sequence: CASSRVGEGSFYGYTF. The chain uses TRBV4-1 and TRBJ1-2; a weak D match, TRBD1 (5 bases). This CDR3 is 16 amino acids long. Trimming pared 4 bases from V and 4 bases from J, leaving 19 bases between. Germline V lookup: CDR1 MGHRA, CDR2 YSYEKL.

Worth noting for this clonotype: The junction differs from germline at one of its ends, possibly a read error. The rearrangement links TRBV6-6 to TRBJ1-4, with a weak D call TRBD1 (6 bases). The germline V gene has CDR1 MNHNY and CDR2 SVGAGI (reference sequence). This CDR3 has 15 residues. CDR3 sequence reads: CASNQNRATNEKRFF. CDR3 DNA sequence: TGTGCCAGCAACCAAAACAGGGCAACTAATGAAAAACGGTTTTTT.

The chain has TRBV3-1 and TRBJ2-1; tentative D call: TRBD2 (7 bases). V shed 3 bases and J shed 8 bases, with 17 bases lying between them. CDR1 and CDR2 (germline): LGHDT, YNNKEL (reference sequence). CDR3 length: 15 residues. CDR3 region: CASSHRGAASDEQFF. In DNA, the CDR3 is TGTGCCAGCAGCCACCGGGGGGCCGCGTCTGATGAGCAGTTCTTC.

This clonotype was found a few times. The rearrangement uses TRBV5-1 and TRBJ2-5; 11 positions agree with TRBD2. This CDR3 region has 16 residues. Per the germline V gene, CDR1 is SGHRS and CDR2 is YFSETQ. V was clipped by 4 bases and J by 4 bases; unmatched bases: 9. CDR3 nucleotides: TGCGCCAGCAGCCTCAGTAGCGGGAGGGGGAGAGAGACCCAGTACTTC. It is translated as CASSLSSGRGRETQYF. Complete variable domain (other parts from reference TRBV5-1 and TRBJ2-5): KAGVTQTPRYLIKTRGQQVTLSCSPISGHRSVSWYQQTPGQGLQFLFEYFSETQRNKGNFPGRFSGRQFSNSRSEMNVSTLELGDSALYLCASSLSSGRGRETQYFGPGTRLLVL.

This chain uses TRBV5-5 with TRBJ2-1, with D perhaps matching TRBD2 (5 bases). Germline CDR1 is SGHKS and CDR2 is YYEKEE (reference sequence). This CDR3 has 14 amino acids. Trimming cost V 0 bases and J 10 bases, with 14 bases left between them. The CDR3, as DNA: TGTGCCAGCAGCTTGGTTGGGGTTAGCGAAGAGCAGTTCTTC. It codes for CASSLVGVSEEQFF.

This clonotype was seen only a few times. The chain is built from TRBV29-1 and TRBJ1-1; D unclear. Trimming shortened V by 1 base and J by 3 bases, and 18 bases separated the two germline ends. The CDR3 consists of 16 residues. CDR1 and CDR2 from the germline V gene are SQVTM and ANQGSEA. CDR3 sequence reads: CSVEGEEVSSYTEAFF. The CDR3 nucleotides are TGCAGCGTTGAAGGGGAGGAGGTATCCAGCTACACTGAAGCTTTCTTT.

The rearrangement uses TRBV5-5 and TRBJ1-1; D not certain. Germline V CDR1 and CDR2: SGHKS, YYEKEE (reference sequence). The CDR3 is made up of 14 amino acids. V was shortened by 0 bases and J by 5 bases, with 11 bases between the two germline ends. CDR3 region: CASSLGLLGTEAFF. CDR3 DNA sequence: TGTGCCAGCAGCTTGGGACTGCTGGGGACTGAAGCTTTCTTT.

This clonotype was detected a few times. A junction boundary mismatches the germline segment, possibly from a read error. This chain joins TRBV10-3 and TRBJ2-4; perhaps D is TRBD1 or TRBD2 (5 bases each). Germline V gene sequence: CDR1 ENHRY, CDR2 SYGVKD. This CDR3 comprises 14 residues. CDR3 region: CAISDDGAKNIQYF. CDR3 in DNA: TGTGCCATCAGTGACGACGGGGCCAAAAACATCCAGTACTTC.

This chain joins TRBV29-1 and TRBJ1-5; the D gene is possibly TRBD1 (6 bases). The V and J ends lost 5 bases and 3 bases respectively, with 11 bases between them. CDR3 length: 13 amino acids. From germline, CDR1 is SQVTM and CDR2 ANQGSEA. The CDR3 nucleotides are TGCAGCGTTCGCAGGGGAGACAATCAGCCCCAGCATTTT. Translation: CSVRRGDNQPQHF.

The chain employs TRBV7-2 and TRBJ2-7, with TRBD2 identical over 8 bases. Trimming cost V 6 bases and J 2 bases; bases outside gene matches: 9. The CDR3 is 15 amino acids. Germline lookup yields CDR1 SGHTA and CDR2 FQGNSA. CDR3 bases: TGTGCCAGCAGTCTTGGTTGGCGGGGGGCCTACGAGCAGTACTTC. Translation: CASSLGWRGAYEQYF.

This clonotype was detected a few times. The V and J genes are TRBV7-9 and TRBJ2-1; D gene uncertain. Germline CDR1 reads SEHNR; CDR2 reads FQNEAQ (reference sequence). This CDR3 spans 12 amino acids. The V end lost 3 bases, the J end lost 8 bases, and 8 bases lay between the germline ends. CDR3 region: CASSFRIDEQFF. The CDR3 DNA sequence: TGTGCCAGCAGCTTTCGAATAGATGAGCAGTTCTTC.

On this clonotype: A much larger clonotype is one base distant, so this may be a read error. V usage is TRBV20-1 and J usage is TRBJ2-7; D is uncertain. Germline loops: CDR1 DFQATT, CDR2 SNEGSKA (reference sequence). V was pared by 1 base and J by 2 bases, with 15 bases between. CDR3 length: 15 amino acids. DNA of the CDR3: TGCAGTGCTAGAGCATCAGCAAGGTCTCCCTACGAGCAGTACTTC. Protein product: CSARASARSPYEQYF.

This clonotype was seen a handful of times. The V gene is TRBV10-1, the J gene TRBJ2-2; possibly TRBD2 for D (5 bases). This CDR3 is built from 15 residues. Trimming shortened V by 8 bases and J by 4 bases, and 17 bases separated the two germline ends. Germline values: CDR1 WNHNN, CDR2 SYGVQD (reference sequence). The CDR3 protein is CASSKSSGTTGELFF. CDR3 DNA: TGCGCCAGCTCGAAATCCAGCGGAACCACCGGGGAGCTGTTTTTT.

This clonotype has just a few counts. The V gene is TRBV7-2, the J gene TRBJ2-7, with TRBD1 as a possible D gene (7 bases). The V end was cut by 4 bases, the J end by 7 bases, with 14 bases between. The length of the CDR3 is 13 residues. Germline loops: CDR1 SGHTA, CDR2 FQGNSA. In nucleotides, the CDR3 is TGTGCCAGCAGCTCTTTGACAGGGAGGGAGCAGTACTTC. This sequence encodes CASSSLTGREQYF.

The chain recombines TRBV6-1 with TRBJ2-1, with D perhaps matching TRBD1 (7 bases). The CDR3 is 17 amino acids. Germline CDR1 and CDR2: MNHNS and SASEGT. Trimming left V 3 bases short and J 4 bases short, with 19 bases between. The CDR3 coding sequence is TGTGCCAGCAGTGAGGAGGGACAGTCATGGGGTTACAATGAGCAGTTCTTC. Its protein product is CASSEEGQSWGYNEQFF.

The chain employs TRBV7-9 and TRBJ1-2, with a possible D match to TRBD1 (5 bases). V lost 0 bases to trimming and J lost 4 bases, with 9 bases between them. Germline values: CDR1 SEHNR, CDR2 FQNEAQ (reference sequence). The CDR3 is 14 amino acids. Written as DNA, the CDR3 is TGTGCCAGCAGCTTAGCGGGGACCTTCTATGGCTACACCTTC. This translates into CASSLAGTFYGYTF.

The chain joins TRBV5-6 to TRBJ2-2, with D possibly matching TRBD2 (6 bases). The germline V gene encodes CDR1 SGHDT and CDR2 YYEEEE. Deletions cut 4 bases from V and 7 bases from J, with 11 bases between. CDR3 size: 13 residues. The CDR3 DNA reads TGTGCCAGCAGCCCTATCGGGGGCGGGGAGCTGTTTTTT. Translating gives CASSPIGGGELFF.

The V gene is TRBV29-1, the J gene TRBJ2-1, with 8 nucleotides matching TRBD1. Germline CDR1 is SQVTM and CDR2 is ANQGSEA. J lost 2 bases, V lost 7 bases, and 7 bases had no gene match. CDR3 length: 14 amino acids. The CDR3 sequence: CSAGGQGTYNEQFF. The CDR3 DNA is TGCAGCGCCGGAGGACAGGGAACCTACAATGAGCAGTTCTTC.

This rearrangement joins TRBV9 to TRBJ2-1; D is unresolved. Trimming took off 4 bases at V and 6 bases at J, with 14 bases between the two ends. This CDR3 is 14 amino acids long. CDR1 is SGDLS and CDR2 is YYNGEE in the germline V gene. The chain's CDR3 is CASSPEARRNEQFF. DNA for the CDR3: TGTGCCAGCAGCCCAGAGGCCCGACGCAATGAGCAGTTCTTC.

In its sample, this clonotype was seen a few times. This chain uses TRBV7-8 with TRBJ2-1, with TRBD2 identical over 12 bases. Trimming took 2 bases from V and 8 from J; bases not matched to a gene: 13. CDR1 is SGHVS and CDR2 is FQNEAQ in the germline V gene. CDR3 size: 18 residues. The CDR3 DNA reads TGTGCCAGCAGCTTACCCGGTGCGCCTAGCGGGAGGGCCCATGAGCAGTTCTTC. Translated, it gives CASSLPGAPSGRAHEQFF.

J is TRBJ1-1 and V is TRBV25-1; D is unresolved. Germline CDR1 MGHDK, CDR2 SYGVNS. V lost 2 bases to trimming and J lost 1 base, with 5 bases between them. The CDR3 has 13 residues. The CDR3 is CASSEGWNTEAFF. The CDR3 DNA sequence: TGTGCCAGCAGTGAAGGCTGGAACACTGAAGCTTTCTTT.

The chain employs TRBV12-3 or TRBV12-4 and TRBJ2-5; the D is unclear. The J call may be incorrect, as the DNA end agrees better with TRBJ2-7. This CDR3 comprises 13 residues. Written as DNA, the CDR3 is TGTGCCAGCAGTTTATCTCCTATGCCCGAGCAGTACTTC. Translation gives CASSLSPMPEQYF.

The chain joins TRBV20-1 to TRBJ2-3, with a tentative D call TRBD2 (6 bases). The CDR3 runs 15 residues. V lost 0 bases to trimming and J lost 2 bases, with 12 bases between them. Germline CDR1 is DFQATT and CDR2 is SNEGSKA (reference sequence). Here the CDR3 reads CSARDGASATDTQYF. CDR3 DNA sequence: TGCAGTGCTAGAGATGGAGCTAGCGCCACAGATACGCAGTATTTT.